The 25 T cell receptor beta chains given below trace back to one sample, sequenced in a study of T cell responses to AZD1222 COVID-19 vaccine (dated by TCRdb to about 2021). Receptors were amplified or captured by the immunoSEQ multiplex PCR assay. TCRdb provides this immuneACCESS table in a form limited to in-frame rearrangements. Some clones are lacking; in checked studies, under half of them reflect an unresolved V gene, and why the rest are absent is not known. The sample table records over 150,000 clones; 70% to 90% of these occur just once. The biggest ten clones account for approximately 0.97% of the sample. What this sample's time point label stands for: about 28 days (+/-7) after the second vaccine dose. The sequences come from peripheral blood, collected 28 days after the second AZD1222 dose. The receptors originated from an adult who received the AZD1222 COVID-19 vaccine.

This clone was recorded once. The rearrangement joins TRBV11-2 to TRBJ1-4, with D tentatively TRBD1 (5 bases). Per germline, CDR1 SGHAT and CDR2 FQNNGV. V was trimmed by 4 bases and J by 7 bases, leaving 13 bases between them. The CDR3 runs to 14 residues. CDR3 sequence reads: CASSSLRDLEKLFF. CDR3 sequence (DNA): TGTGCCAGCAGCTCCCTCCGGGACCTTGAAAAACTGTTTTTT.

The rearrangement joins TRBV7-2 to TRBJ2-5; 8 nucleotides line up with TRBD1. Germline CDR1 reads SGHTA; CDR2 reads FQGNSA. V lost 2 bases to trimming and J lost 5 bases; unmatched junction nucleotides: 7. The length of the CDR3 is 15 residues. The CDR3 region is CASSLSGQVPETQYF. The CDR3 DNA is TGTGCCAGCAGCTTATCGGGACAGGTCCCGGAGACCCAGTACTTC.

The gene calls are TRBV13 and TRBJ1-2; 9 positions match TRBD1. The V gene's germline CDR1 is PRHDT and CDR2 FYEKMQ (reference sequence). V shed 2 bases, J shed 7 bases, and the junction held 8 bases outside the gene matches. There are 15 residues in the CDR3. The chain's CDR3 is CASSLIGTGMGGYTF. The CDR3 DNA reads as TGTGCCAGCAGCTTAATTGGGACAGGGATGGGTGGCTACACCTTC. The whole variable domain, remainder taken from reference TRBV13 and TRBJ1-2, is AAGVIQSPRHLIKEKRETATLKCYPIPRHDTVYWYQQGPGQDPQFLISFYEKMQSDKGSIPDRFSAQQFSDYHSELNMSSLELGDSALYFCASSLIGTGMGGYTFGSGTRLTVV.

CDR3 sequence reads: CASSSDRGWQETQYF. DNA of the CDR3: TGTGCCAGCAGTTCGGACAGGGGGTGGCAAGAGACCCAGTACTTC. The rearrangement uses TRBV27 and TRBJ2-5; 10 bases align to TRBD1. V lost 4 bases to trimming and J lost 2 bases; unmatched junction nucleotides: 4. The CDR3 spans 15 residues. The V gene's germline CDR1 is MNHEY and CDR2 SMNVEV (reference sequence).

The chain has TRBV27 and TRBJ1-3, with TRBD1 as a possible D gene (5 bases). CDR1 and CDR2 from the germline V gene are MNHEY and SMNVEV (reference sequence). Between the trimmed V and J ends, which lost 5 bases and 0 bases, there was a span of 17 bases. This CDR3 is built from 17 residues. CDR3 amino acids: CASSAASGPSSGNTIYF. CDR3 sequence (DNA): TGTGCCAGCAGTGCTGCTTCGGGACCAAGCTCTGGAAACACCATATATTTT.

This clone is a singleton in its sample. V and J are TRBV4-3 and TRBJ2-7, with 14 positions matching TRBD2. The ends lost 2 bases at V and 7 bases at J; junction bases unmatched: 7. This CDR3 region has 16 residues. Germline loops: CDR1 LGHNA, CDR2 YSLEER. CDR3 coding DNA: TGCGCCAGCAGCCAAAGCCGACTAGCGGGGGGGCCGGAGCAGTACTTC. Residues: CASSQSRLAGGPEQYF.

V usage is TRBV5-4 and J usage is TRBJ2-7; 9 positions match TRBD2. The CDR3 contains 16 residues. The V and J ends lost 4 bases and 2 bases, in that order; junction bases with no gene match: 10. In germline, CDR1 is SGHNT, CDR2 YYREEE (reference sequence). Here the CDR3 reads CASSPESVAGAYEQYF. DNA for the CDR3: TGTGCCAGCAGCCCGGAATCGGTAGCGGGGGCCTACGAGCAGTACTTC.

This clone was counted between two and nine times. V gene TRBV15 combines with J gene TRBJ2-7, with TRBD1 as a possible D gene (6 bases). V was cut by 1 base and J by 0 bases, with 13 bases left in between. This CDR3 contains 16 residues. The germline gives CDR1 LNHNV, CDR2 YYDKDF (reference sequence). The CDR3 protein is CATSRGLTGSSYEQYF. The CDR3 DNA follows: TGTGCCACCAGCAGAGGTCTGACAGGAAGCTCCTACGAGCAGTACTTC.

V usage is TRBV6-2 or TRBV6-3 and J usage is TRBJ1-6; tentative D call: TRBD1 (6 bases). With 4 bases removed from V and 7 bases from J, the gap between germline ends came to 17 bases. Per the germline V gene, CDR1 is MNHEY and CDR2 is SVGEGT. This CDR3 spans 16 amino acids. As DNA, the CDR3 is TGTGCCAGCAGTTTACCTTACAGGGTGGAAAATTCACCCCTCCACTTT. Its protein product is CASSLPYRVENSPLHF.

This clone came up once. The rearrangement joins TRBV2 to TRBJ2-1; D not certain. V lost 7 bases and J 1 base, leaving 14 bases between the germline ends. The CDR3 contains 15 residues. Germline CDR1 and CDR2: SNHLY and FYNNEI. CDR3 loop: CASTRRADSYNEQFF. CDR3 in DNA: TGTGCCAGCACCCGCCGGGCCGATTCCTACAATGAGCAGTTCTTC.

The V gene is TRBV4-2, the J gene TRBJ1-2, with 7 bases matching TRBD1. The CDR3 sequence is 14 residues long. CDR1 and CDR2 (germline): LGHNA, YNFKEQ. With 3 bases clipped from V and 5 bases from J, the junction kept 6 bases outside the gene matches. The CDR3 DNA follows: TGTGCCAGCAGCCATTCTCAGGGGGAATATGGCTACACCTTC. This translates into CASSHSQGEYGYTF.

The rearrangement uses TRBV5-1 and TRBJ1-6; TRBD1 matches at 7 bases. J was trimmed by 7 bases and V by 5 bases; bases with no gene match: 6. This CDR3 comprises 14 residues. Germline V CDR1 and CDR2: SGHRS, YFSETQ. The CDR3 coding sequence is TGCGCCAGCAGTGGTCCCAGGGGGAATTCACCCCTCCACTTT. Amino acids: CASSGPRGNSPLHF.

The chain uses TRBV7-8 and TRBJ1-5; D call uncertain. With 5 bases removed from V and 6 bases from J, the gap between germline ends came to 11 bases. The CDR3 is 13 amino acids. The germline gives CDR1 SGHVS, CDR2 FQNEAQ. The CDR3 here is CASSRGAFQPQHF. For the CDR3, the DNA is TGTGCCAGCAGCCGAGGTGCGTTTCAGCCCCAGCATTTT.

The DNA for the CDR3 is TGTGCCAGCAAGCAGGTCAATCAGCCCCAGCATTTT. It codes for CASKQVNQPQHF. The chain is built from TRBV28 and TRBJ1-5; no clear D gene. The germline V gene has CDR1 MDHEN and CDR2 SYDVKM. The CDR3 is 12 amino acids. V was clipped by 7 bases and J by 3 bases, with 7 bases between them.

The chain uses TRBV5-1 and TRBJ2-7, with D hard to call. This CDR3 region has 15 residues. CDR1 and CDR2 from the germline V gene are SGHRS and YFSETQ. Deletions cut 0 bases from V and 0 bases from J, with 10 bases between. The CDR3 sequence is CASSLGPTSSYEQYF. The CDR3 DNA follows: TGCGCCAGCAGCTTGGGGCCCACGAGCTCCTACGAGCAGTACTTC.

The chain's CDR3 is CASSPRQSTGELFF. The DNA of the CDR3 is TGTGCCAGCTCACCGCGGCAGAGTACCGGGGAGCTGTTTTTT. The gene calls are TRBV18 and TRBJ2-2; no reliable D call. Trimming removed 3 bases at V and 5 bases at J, with 10 bases between. This CDR3 contains 14 residues. Germline V gene lookup returns CDR1 KGHSH and CDR2 LQKENI. Full variable domain (outside the CDR3, taken from reference TRBV18 and TRBJ2-2): NAGVMQNPRHLVRRRGQEARLRCSPMKGHSHVYWYRQLPEEGLKFMVYLQKENIIDESGMPKERFSAEFPKEGPSILRIQQVVRGDSAAYFCASSPRQSTGELFFGEGSRLTVL.

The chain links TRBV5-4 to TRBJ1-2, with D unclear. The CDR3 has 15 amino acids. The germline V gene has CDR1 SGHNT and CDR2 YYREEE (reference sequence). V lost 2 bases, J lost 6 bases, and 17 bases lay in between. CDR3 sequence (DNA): TGTGCCAGCAGCTTCTGGACCCTGAGGGCGGATGGCTACACCTTC. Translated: CASSFWTLRADGYTF.

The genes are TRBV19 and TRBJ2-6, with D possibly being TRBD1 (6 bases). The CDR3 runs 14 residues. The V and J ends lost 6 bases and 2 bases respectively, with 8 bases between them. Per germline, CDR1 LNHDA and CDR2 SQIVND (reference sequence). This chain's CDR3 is CASRRTAGANVLTF. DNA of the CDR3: TGTGCCAGTAGACGGACAGCTGGGGCCAACGTCCTGACTTTC.

This CDR3 reads CASSTDRGSVADTQYF. CDR3 nucleotides: TGTGCCAGCAGCACAGACCGGGGGTCTGTGGCAGATACGCAGTATTTT. This chain links TRBV11-2 with TRBJ2-3, with D perhaps matching TRBD2 (6 bases). The germline V gene has CDR1 SGHAT and CDR2 FQNNGV. This CDR3 comprises 16 residues. Trimming shortened V by 5 bases and J by 4 bases, and 19 bases separated the two germline ends.

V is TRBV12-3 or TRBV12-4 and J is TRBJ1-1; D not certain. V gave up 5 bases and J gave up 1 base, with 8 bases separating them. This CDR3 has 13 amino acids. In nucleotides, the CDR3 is TGTGCCAGCAGTGTCAGGAAGAACACTGAAGCTTTCTTT. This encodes CASSVRKNTEAFF.

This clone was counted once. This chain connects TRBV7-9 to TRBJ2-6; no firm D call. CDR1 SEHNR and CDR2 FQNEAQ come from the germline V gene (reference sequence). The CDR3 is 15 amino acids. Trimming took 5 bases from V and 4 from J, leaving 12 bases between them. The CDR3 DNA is TGTGCCAGCAGCGGCAGACTGGTAGGGGCCAACGTCCTGACTTTC. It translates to CASSGRLVGANVLTF.

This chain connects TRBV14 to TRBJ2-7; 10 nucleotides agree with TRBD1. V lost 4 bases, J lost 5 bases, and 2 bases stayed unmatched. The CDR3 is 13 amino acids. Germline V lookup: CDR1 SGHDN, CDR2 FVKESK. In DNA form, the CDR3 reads TGTGCCAGCAGCCCGACAGGGGGCCACGAGCAGTACTTC. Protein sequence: CASSPTGGHEQYF.

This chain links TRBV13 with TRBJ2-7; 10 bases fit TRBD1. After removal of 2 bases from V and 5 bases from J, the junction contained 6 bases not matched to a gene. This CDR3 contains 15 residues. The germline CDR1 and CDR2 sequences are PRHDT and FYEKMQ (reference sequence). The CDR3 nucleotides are TGTGCCAGCAGCTTAACCCCCGGGACAGGGGACGAGCAGTACTTC. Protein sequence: CASSLTPGTGDEQYF. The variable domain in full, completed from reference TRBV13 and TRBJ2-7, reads AAGVIQSPRHLIKEKRETATLKCYPIPRHDTVYWYQQGPGQDPQFLISFYEKMQSDKGSIPDRFSAQQFSDYHSELNMSSLELGDSALYFCASSLTPGTGDEQYFGPGTRLTVT.

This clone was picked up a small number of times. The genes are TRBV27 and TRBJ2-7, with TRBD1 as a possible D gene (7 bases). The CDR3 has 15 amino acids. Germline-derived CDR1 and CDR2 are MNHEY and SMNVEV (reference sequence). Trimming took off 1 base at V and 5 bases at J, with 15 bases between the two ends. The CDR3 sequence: CASSLLVRGADEQYF. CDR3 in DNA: TGTGCCAGCAGTTTATTAGTCAGGGGGGCCGACGAGCAGTACTTC.

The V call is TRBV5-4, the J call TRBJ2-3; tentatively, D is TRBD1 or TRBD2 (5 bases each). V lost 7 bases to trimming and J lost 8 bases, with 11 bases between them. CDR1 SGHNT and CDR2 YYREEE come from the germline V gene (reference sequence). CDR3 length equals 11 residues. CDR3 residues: CASSKGSTQYF. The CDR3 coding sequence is TGTGCCAGCTCCAAGGGGAGTACGCAGTATTTT. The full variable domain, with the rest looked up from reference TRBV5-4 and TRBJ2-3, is ETGVTQSPTHLIKTRGQQVTLRCSSQSGHNTVSWYQQALGQGPQFIFQYYREEENGRGNFPPRFSGLQFPNYSSELNVNALELDDSALYLCASSKGSTQYFGPGTRLTVL.